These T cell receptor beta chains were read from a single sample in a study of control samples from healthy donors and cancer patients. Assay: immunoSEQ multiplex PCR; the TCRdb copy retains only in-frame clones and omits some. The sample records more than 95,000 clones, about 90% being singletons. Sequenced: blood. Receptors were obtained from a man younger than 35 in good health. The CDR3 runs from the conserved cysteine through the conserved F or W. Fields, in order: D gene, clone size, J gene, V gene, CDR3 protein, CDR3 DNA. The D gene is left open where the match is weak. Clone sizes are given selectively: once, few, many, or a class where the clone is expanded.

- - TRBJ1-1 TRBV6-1 CASSERWTRAQAFF TGTGCCAGCAGTGAAAGGTGGACAAGGGCTCAAGCTTTCTTT
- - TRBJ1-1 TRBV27 CASSSLGALGTEAFF TGTGCCAGCAGCTCGTTGGGGGCATTGGGCACTGAAGCTTTCTTT
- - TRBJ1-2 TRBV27 CASSLLGGSHGYTF TGTGCCAGCAGTTTATTGGGTGGATCGCATGGCTACACCTTC
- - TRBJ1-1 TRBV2 CASRKGRKNTEAFF TGTGCCAGCAGGAAGGGACGGAAGAACACTGAAGCTTTCTTT
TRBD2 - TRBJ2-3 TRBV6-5 CASTHGRSRTDTQYF TGTGCCAGCACTCACGGGAGGTCGCGGACAGATACGCAGTATTTT
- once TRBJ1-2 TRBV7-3 CASSTSRETNYGYTF TGTGCCAGCAGCACCTCCAGGGAAACTAACTATGGCTACACCTTC
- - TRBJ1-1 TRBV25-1 CASSAQGFGGEAFF TGTGCCAGCAGTGCACAGGGATTCGGGGGTGAAGCTTTCTTT
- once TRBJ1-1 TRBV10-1 CASRSLQGVNTEAFF TGCGCCAGCAGGTCCTTACAGGGCGTGAACACTGAAGCTTTCTTT
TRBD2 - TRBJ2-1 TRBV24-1 CATSDSLAGVRYNEQFF TGTGCCACCAGTGATTCCCTAGCGGGAGTCAGGTACAATGAGCAGTTCTTC
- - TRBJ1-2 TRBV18 CASSPILGDGAEGAYGYTF TGTGCCAGCTCACCAATATTAGGGGACGGCGCGGAGGGAGCCTATGGCTACACCTTC
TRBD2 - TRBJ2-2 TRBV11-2 CASSKYASGRDTGELFF TGTGCCAGCAGCAAATACGCTAGCGGGAGGGACACCGGGGAGCTGTTTTTT
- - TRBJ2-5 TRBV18 CASSPIPGTVETQYF TGTGCCAGCTCACCGATCCCGGGGACGGTAGAGACCCAGTACTTC
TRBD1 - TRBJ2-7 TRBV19 CASRDRGEQYF TGTGCCAGTCGGGACAGAGGAGAGCAGTACTTC
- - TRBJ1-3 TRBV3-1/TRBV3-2 CASSKTALYSGNTIYF TGTGCCAGCAGCAAAACTGCACTGTACTCTGGAAACACCATATATTTT
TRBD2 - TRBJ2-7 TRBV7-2 CASSSSGNLPYEQYF TGTGCCAGCAGCTCTAGCGGGAACCTCCCCTACGAGCAGTACTTC
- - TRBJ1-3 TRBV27 CASSFGASGNTIYF TGTGCCAGCAGTTTCGGGGCTTCTGGAAACACCATATATTTT
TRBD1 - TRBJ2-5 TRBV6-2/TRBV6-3 CASSQPGQGTYQETQYF TGTGCCAGCAGTCAGCCCGGACAGGGCACGTACCAAGAGACCCAGTACTTC
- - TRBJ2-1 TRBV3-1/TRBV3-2 CASSQGSEKEFF TGTGCCAGCAGCCAAGGAAGCGAAAAGGAGTTCTTC
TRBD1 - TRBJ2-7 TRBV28 CASSLAPDRGYEQYF TGTGCCAGCAGTTTGGCCCCGGACAGGGGCTACGAGCAGTACTTC
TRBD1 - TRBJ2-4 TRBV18 CASSLDWTGKKNIQYF TGTGCCAGCTCACTCGATTGGACAGGGAAAAAAAACATTCAGTACTTC